This TCR beta chain was sequenced in a study of blood T cell repertoires in COVID-19. Looking at the study overall: T cells, B-cell-depleted T cells, or PBMCs supplied cDNA or gDNA.

The V gene end was trimmed by 4 bases and the J gene end by 7 bases; junction bases not matched to a gene: 7. The CDR3 covers 16 residues. Germline CDR1 SGHRS, CDR2 YFSETQ. Original methodology: The assay estimated nucleated cells by amplifying reference gene primers. Clones were sequenced by immunoSEQ multiplex PCR, and TCRdb holds only the in-frame ones, with some missing. V, J and clone size derive from that table, while D and trimming were established from the DNA sequence. This sample has roughly 120,000 clones, with roughly nine tenths found just once. Patients at the Seattle site were enrolled during active infection and followed longitudinally.

The chain recombines TRBV5-1 with TRBJ2-1; 14 positions agree with TRBD2. The sequence derives from a man aged 50-59 years with COVID-19, enrolled during active disease. Sequenced material: peripheral blood. CDR3 in amino acids: CASSRAGTSGGNEQFF. Here the CDR3 DNA reads TGCGCCAGCAGCCGGGCCGGGACTAGCGGGGGAAATGAGCAGTTCTTC.